This T cell receptor (beta chain) is drawn from a study of T cells in women clearing cervical HPV infection. On the study more broadly: Controls gave blood once infection was undetectable; cases at lesion identification. For cases, blood was sampled a median approximately 150 days after lesion detection, interquartile range roughly 90 to 230 days. Study-wide results and limits: Unknown T-cell numbers per sample may underlie the richness differences.

The V gene end was trimmed by 1 base and the J gene end by 7 bases; junction bases not matched to a gene: 3. The CDR3 has 15 amino acids. Per the germline V gene, CDR1 is LNHDA and CDR2 is SQIVND (reference sequence). The table came from immunoSEQ multiplex PCR; TCRdb's copy has only in-frame clones and leaves some out. Across about 29,000 clones, the top ten clones capture approximately 3% of the sample. To note about this clone: Antigen unknown. The DNA ends 3 residues before the CDR3 does, and the rest of the CDR3 is filled in from the germline J gene.

HPV was found by MY09/MY11 PCR and dot-blot genotyping. The source of this sequence is a woman between 18 and 70 years old with a cervical HPV16 infection that either progressed to CIN3+ or cleared (not recorded which). The sequenced sample was blood buffy coat. This sequence joins TRBV19 and TRBJ1-6; 8 bases line up with TRBD1. CDR3 bases read: TGTGCCAGTAGTATAGCTGGGACAGGAAATTCACCC. Translated: CASSIAGTGNSP. The CDR3 as a whole reads CASSIAGTGNSPLHF.